The following is a T cell receptor (beta chain) sequence with its context. The target antigen is unknown. Unstimulated regulatory T cells (CD4+CD25+CD127-), CD4+CD25- non-regulatory cells, CD4 and CD8 cells were FACS-sorted from thawed PBMCs. Sequencing used immunoSEQ multiplex PCR; TCRdb keeps in-frame clones, though not all of them. The sample yields approximately 99,000 clones, almost 90% seen once. This sample is part of a study of Tregs in tolerant kidney transplant recipients. The CDR3 totals 15 residues. Per germline, CDR1 LGHNA and CDR2 YNFKEQ. Between the trimmed V and J ends, which lost 1 base and 7 bases, there was a span of 13 bases. Broader study findings: No direct test of biological reproducibility was done here.

The sequencing used CD4+ T cells from blood, collected before the transplant. This chain connects TRBV4-2 to TRBJ1-4; TRBD1 might be the D (5 bases). This TCR was recovered from a human donor who received a combined kidney and bone marrow transplant. The CDR3 loop is CASSQAGGEGEKLFF. The CDR3 bases are TGTGCCAGCAGCCAAGCGGGGGGGGAGGGTGAAAAACTGTTTTTT.